What follows are 26 T cell receptor beta chains derived from one specimen sequenced in a study of blood T cell repertoires in COVID-19. Assay: immunoSEQ multiplex PCR; the TCRdb copy retains only in-frame clones and omits some. The sample lists 250,000 to 300,000 clones; 85% to 90% were seen once. The sequenced material came from peripheral blood. These receptors all stem from a woman in her 30s with COVID-19, enrolled during active disease.

The chain carries TRBV4-2 and TRBJ1-1; D perhaps matches TRBD1 (6 bases). Trimming removed 0 bases from V and 8 bases from J, with 13 bases in between. Germline loops: CDR1 LGHNA, CDR2 YNFKEQ. The CDR3 totals 14 residues. The CDR3 sequence: CASSQDLQGGEAFF. Here the CDR3 DNA reads TGTGCCAGCAGCCAAGACCTACAGGGTGGGGAAGCTTTCTTT.

This clone occurred once. This sequence joins TRBV28 and TRBJ1-1; 10 bases are a match to TRBD1. Germline trimming cut 5 bases from V and 0 bases from J; bases unmatched to any gene: 6. Germline CDR1 reads MDHEN; CDR2 reads SYDVKM. The CDR3 runs to 16 residues. CDR3 protein: CASSAGTGDMNTEAFF. The CDR3 nucleotides read TGTGCCAGCAGTGCCGGGACAGGGGACATGAACACTGAAGCTTTCTTT. The variable domain in full, completed from reference TRBV28 and TRBJ1-1, reads DVKVTQSSRYLVKRTGEKVFLECVQDMDHENMFWYRQDPGLGLRLIYFSYDVKMKEKGDIPEGYSVSREKKERFSLILESASTNQTSMYLCASSAGTGDMNTEAFFGQGTRLTVV.

Of note for this clone: This same CDR3 is encoded by further DNA sequences in the sample. The chain carries TRBV2 and TRBJ1-1; a weak D match, TRBD1 (5 bases). Germline CDR1 SNHLY, CDR2 FYNNEI. Trimming cost V 6 bases and J 1 base, with 9 bases left between them. CDR3 size: 13 residues. CDR3: CASSTDRNTEAFF. As DNA, the CDR3 is TGTGCCAGCAGCACAGACAGGAACACTGAAGCTTTCTTT.

Remarks on this clone: Other DNA sequences from this sample encode an identical CDR3 as well. The CDR3 protein is CASSPGQGYEQYF. The CDR3 region has the DNA TGTGCCAGCAGTCCGGGACAGGGGTACGAGCAGTACTTC. This rearrangement joins TRBV27 to TRBJ2-7; 10 bases align to TRBD1. There are 13 residues in the CDR3. V lost 5 bases and J lost 4; bases outside the gene matches: 2. Germline V CDR1 and CDR2: MNHEY, SMNVEV (reference sequence).

CDR3 in DNA: TGTGCCAGCAGCGTCGTGGGACAGGGGACGTACGAGCAGTACTTC. Translation: CASSVVGQGTYEQYF. The chain recombines TRBV14 with TRBJ2-7; 10 positions agree with TRBD1. The junction had 8 bases not matched to a gene; V was cut back by 5 bases and J by 4 bases. The CDR3 contains 15 residues. CDR1 SGHDN and CDR2 FVKESK come from the germline V gene.

The chain links TRBV28 to TRBJ1-1; unclear D gene. This CDR3 is 15 amino acids long. The V end lost 6 bases, the J end lost 2 bases, and 16 bases lay between the germline ends. From germline, CDR1 is MDHEN and CDR2 SYDVKM. The DNA of the CDR3 is TGTGCCAGCAGACGGGAACATCCTATAAACACTGAAGCTTTCTTT. Its translation is CASRREHPINTEAFF. Full variable domain (outside the CDR3, taken from reference TRBV28 and TRBJ1-1): DVKVTQSSRYLVKRTGEKVFLECVQDMDHENMFWYRQDPGLGLRLIYFSYDVKMKEKGDIPEGYSVSREKKERFSLILESASTNQTSMYLCASRREHPINTEAFFGQGTRLTVV.

The chain joins TRBV11-2 to TRBJ2-1; D ambiguous. Trimming pared 7 bases from V and 4 bases from J, leaving 17 bases between. Per germline, CDR1 SGHAT and CDR2 FQNNGV. This CDR3 comprises 15 residues. This CDR3 reads CASTLGRVGYNEQFF. The CDR3 region has the DNA TGTGCCAGCACCCTAGGAAGAGTGGGTTACAATGAGCAGTTCTTC. Full variable domain (remainder filled in from reference TRBV11-2 and TRBJ2-1): EAGVAQSPRYKIIEKRQSVAFWCNPISGHATLYWYQQILGQGPKLLIQFQNNGVVDDSQLPKDRFSAERLKGVDSTLKIQPAKLEDSAVYLCASTLGRVGYNEQFFGPGTRLTVL.

This clone was seen only once. The V gene is TRBV5-4, the J gene TRBJ2-5; TRBD2 agrees at 11 bases. The CDR3 has 15 residues. CDR1 and CDR2 (germline): SGHNT, YYREEE (reference sequence). V gave up 2 bases and J gave up 2 bases; unmatched junction bases: 2. The CDR3 here is CASSLIAGGQETQYF. The CDR3, as DNA: TGTGCCAGCAGCTTAATAGCGGGAGGGCAAGAGACCCAGTACTTC.

The V call is TRBV5-5, the J call TRBJ1-1; TRBD1 might be the D (5 bases). Trimming took off 5 bases at V and 5 bases at J, with 19 bases between the two ends. The length of the CDR3 is 15 residues. CDR1 and CDR2 (germline): SGHKS, YYEKEE (reference sequence). CDR3 region: CASSRRAWEGTEAFF. The CDR3 DNA is TGTGCCAGCAGTCGCCGAGCGTGGGAGGGGACTGAAGCTTTCTTT.

This clone has only a few counts. The chain uses TRBV10-3 and TRBJ2-3; 11 nucleotides align to TRBD1. Per germline, CDR1 ENHRY and CDR2 SYGVKD. J gave up 3 bases and V 2 bases, and 4 bases lay outside the gene matches. The CDR3 consists of 16 residues. CDR3 in DNA: TGTGCCATCAGTGAGGCGGGACAGGGGGAGACAGATACGCAGTATTTT. As protein: CAISEAGQGETDTQYF.

The V gene is TRBV29-1, the J gene TRBJ2-7, with 9 bases that match TRBD1. The germline V gene encodes CDR1 SQVTM and CDR2 ANQGSEA. The CDR3 is 14 residues long. V lost 1 base, J lost 4 bases, and 5 bases stayed unmatched. The chain's CDR3 is CSVEVPGQGYEQYF. The CDR3 nucleotides are TGCAGCGTTGAAGTCCCGGGACAGGGTTACGAGCAGTACTTC.

The rearrangement uses TRBV5-1 and TRBJ2-5; D unclear. This CDR3 spans 13 amino acids. With 2 bases removed from V and 2 bases from J, the gap between germline ends came to 7 bases. Germline CDR1 SGHRS, CDR2 YFSETQ. For the CDR3, the DNA is TGCGCCAGCAGCTTACAGAGACAAGAGACCCAGTACTTC. Translation: CASSLQRQETQYF.

This clone was observed once. The rearrangement joins TRBV6-2 or TRBV6-3 to TRBJ1-2, with unresolved D. The V end lost 2 bases, the J end lost 0 bases, and 10 bases lay between the germline ends. In germline, CDR1 is MNHEY, CDR2 SVGEGT. There are 15 residues in the CDR3. The CDR3 loop reads CASSYDRETNYGYTF. The CDR3 region has the DNA TGTGCCAGCAGTTACGATCGGGAAACTAACTATGGCTACACCTTC.

The chain employs TRBV6-1 and TRBJ1-4; D is ambiguous. The V and J ends lost 1 base and 0 bases respectively, with 12 bases between them. CDR1 and CDR2 from the germline V gene are MNHNS and SASEGT. This CDR3 region has 17 residues. CDR3 nucleotide sequence: TGTGCCAGCAGTGAAGGGACTTGGGATGCAACTAATGAAAAACTGTTTTTT. This encodes CASSEGTWDATNEKLFF.

The chain is built from TRBV27 and TRBJ2-5; the D gene is possibly TRBD2 (6 bases). The CDR3 contains 15 residues. CDR1 MNHEY and CDR2 SMNVEV come from the germline V gene (reference sequence). V lost 6 bases, J lost 1 base, and 15 bases lay in between. CDR3 bases: TGTGCCAGCAGGCCGGGGGTCTTCGGCCAAGAGACCCAGTACTTC. Translated, it gives CASRPGVFGQETQYF.

This chain links TRBV10-1 with TRBJ1-2; no clear D. The V end lost 2 bases, the J end lost 8 bases, and 15 bases lay between the germline ends. Germline CDR1 WNHNN, CDR2 SYGVQD (reference sequence). This CDR3 has 14 amino acids. CDR3 region: CASSEGREIRGYTF. The CDR3, as DNA: TGCGCCAGCAGTGAGGGCCGGGAGATCCGCGGCTACACCTTC.

The rearrangement joins TRBV4-1 to TRBJ1-4; D not resolved. This CDR3 spans 13 amino acids. The V end lost 4 bases, the J end lost 8 bases, and 11 bases lay between the germline ends. CDR1 and CDR2 from the germline V gene are MGHRA and YSYEKL. This CDR3 reads CASSPPRREKLFF. In DNA, the CDR3 is TGCGCCAGCAGCCCTCCCCGGCGGGAAAAACTGTTTTTT.

The V and J genes are TRBV10-1 and TRBJ1-4; D is ambiguous. This CDR3 comprises 14 residues. From germline, CDR1 is WNHNN and CDR2 SYGVQD (reference sequence). V lost 5 bases and J lost 8, with 15 bases in between. The CDR3 is CASSIREPGEKLFF. Here the CDR3 DNA reads TGCGCCAGCAGTATTCGGGAGCCCGGCGAAAAACTGTTTTTT.

This sequence joins TRBV15 and TRBJ2-2, with D possibly TRBD2 on 5 matching bases. The V end was cut by 0 bases, the J end by 3 bases, with 11 bases between. The CDR3 has 16 amino acids. From germline, CDR1 is LNHNV and CDR2 YYDKDF (reference sequence). In DNA, the CDR3 is TGTGCCACCAGCAGAGATCTGGGAGAGGACACCGGGGAGCTGTTTTTT. It yields the protein CATSRDLGEDTGELFF.

This chain uses TRBV28 with TRBJ2-7, with TRBD2 identical over 14 bases. J lost 4 bases, V lost 4 bases, and 9 bases had no gene match. The CDR3 is 17 amino acids. CDR1 MDHEN and CDR2 SYDVKM come from the germline V gene. The CDR3 loop is CASSSPGTSGSWYEQYF. The CDR3 region has the DNA TGTGCCAGCAGTTCCCCCGGGACTAGCGGGAGCTGGTACGAGCAGTACTTC.

This chain links TRBV5-1 with TRBJ2-3; D perhaps matches TRBD2 (6 bases). Trimming removed 0 bases at V and 2 bases at J, with 10 bases between. The CDR3 extends over 15 amino acids. Germline-derived CDR1 and CDR2 are SGHRS and YFSETQ. CDR3 protein: CASSLVQRATDTQYF. DNA for the CDR3: TGCGCCAGCAGCTTGGTCCAGCGGGCCACAGATACGCAGTATTTT.

The chain combines TRBV6-1 with TRBJ1-4; 10 bases match TRBD1. Germline loops: CDR1 MNHNS, CDR2 SASEGT. The CDR3 has 15 amino acids. The trim removed 3 bases at V and 10 bases at J, leaving 8 bases unmatched. CDR3 bases: TGTGCCAGCAGTGAGGGACAGGGGAACAGGGGAAAACTGTTTTTT. Protein product: CASSEGQGNRGKLFF.

This rearrangement joins TRBV19 to TRBJ2-2, with TRBD1 matching 10 bases. The CDR3 loop spans 15 amino acids. Germline V gene sequence: CDR1 LNHDA, CDR2 SQIVND (reference sequence). V was pared by 7 bases and J by 6 bases, with 8 bases of the junction left unmatched. The CDR3 DNA sequence: TGTGCCAGTACCTTGGGACAGGGGTCTGCCGGGGAGCTGTTTTTT. This translates into CASTLGQGSAGELFF.

The chain links TRBV4-1 to TRBJ1-4, with D unresolved. This CDR3 contains 15 residues. The V end lost 0 bases, the J end lost 2 bases, and 7 bases lay between the germline ends. CDR1 is MGHRA and CDR2 is YSYEKL in the germline V gene. As DNA, the CDR3 is TGCGCCAGCAGCCAAGATCGTACTACTAATGAAAAACTGTTTTTT. Its protein product is CASSQDRTTNEKLFF.

DNA of the CDR3: TGTGCCTGGAATTTTGAAGGGGCTGGGGCCAACGTCCTGACTTTC. Its translation: CAWNFEGAGANVLTF. The rearrangement uses TRBV30 and TRBJ2-6; perhaps TRBD1 as D (5 bases). V lost 4 bases to trimming and J lost 2 bases, with 12 bases between them. Germline V gene sequence: CDR1 GTSNPN, CDR2 SVGIG (reference sequence). The CDR3 is 15 amino acids.

The chain recombines TRBV5-1 with TRBJ1-1; a possible D gene is TRBD1 (6 bases). The V end was cut by 4 bases, the J end by 5 bases, with 18 bases between. CDR3 length equals 15 residues. Germline CDR1 SGHRS, CDR2 YFSETQ. The CDR3, as DNA: TGCGCCAGCAGCCCCAAACAGGGAATGGGGACTGAAGCTTTCTTT. The encoded protein is CASSPKQGMGTEAFF.